This T cell receptor (beta chain) appears in the sequencing data of a study of cytotoxic CD8 clonotypes in ibrutinib-treated CLL. About the research overall: Investigators collected response samples after a median about 11 months of treatment, range 6 to 36. General study points: Clonality went up at the time of ibrutinib response, stayed stable in sustained remission, and later dropped back toward its baseline level at progression. Baseline-level clonality went beyond age-matched healthy donors and moved in step with circulating CD8+ T-cell counts.

Notes on this clone: Its antigen is as yet unknown.

Investigators sought sequencing depths of between 1 in 200,000 and 1 in 1 million T cells. Measured with immunoSEQ multiplex PCR; TCRdb has only the in-frame clones, and not every one. The sample includes roughly 42,000 clones, 50% to 80% seen only once; the top ten take 20% to 25%. Germline V gene sequence: CDR1 KGHSH, CDR2 LQKENI. Trimming shortened V by 2 bases and J by 3 bases, and 10 bases separated the two germline ends. The CDR3 has 14 amino acids. The chain links TRBV18 to TRBJ1-2; D unclear. Sequencing was performed on PBMCs, taken after 24 months of ibrutinib treatment. This TCR was sampled from a human donor with chronic lymphocytic leukemia. CDR3 sequence (DNA): TGTGCCAGCTCACCAGATTTGGGTTACTATGGCTACACCTTC. It codes for CASSPDLGYYGYTF.